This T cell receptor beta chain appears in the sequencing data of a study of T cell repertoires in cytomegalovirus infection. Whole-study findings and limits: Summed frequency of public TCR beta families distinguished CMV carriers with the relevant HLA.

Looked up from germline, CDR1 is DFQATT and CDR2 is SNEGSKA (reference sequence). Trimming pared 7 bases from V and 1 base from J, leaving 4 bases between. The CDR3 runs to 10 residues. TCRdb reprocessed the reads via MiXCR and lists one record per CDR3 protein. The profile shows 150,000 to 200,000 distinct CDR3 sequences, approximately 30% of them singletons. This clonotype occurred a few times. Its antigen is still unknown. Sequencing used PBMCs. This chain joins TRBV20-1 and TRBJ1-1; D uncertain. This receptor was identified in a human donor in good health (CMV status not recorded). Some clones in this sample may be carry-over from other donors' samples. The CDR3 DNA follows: TGCAGTGGGAGGAACACTGAAGCTTTCTTT. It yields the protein CSGRNTEAFF.